The 4 T cell receptor beta chains below were found in one sample sequenced in a study of blood T cell repertoires in COVID-19 (dated by TCRdb to 2018 to 2020). The receptor library was made with the immunoSEQ multiplex PCR assay. Sourced from immuneACCESS, this table was stored by TCRdb with only in-frame sequences that have V and J called. A share of the clones is absent; for the studies checked, an unresolved V gene accounts for under half, and the remainder has no known explanation. Present in this sample are approximately 260,000 clones, around 80% of which were seen just once. Roughly 4% of the sample comes from the top ten. Source material: peripheral blood. All receptors come from a woman aged 35 to 49 with active or convalescent COVID-19.

This clone was seen only once. J is TRBJ2-7 and V is TRBV21-1; the D call of TRBD1 is as the table states it, not checked on the DNA. TRBV21-1 is a pseudogene locus. This CDR3 contains 14 residues. The CDR3 DNA follows: TGTGCCAGCAGCAAACAGGGTTCCAACTACGAGCAGTACTTC. Translation: CASSKQGSNYEQYF.

The rearrangement joins TRBV9 to TRBJ1-2; D may be TRBD1 (6 bases). The germline gives CDR1 SGDLS, CDR2 YYNGEE. The CDR3 covers 15 residues. With 4 bases removed from V and 2 bases from J, the gap between germline ends came to 15 bases. The CDR3 DNA reads TGTGCCAGCAGCCTGGGGACAAGCGGAAACTATGGCTACACCTTC. This gives the protein CASSLGTSGNYGYTF.

On this clone: The junction differs from germline at one of its ends, possibly a read error. The V gene is TRBV20-1, the J gene TRBJ1-1; no clear D gene. The CDR3 is made up of 11 amino acids. Germline CDR1 is DFQATT and CDR2 is SNEGSKA (reference sequence). The CDR3 bases are TGCAGTGCCCCCACCCAGGCTGAGGCTTTCTTT. It specifies CSAPTQAEAFF.

The chain couples TRBV19 to TRBJ2-1; 8 nucleotides agree with TRBD1. The CDR3 totals 15 residues. The V gene end was trimmed by 3 bases and the J gene end by 9 bases; junction bases not matched to a gene: 10. Germline V lookup: CDR1 LNHDA, CDR2 SQIVND (reference sequence). The CDR3 reads CASSMVDRATGEQFF. The CDR3 region has the DNA TGTGCCAGTAGTATGGTGGACAGGGCTACTGGTGAGCAGTTCTTC.